Following are 28 T cell receptor beta chains from one sample sequenced in a study of T cells in Graves' hyperthyroidism and ophthalmopathy. What was amplified from RNA transcripts were TCR beta CDR3 regions. Primed by the HTBI set, a first-round RT-PCR was run on the TCR CDR3. Via MiXCR, TCRdb re-called the multiplex PCR reads, giving one row per CDR3 protein. The data hold approximately 420,000 distinct CDR3 sequences, with 14% to 15% observed a single time. Sequenced input: blood. These receptors all come from a woman aged 25 to 45 with Graves' hyperthyroidism.

This clonotype showed up just a few times. V and J are TRBV25-1 and TRBJ2-1; 7 bases fit TRBD2. The germline V gene has CDR1 MGHDK and CDR2 SYGVNS. The CDR3 has 13 residues. With 6 bases clipped from V and 3 bases from J, the junction kept 2 bases outside the gene matches. This CDR3 is CASRSGGYNEQFF. The DNA of the CDR3 is TGTGCCAGCAGATCGGGGGGCTACAATGAGCAGTTCTTC. Full variable domain (outside the CDR3, taken from reference TRBV25-1 and TRBJ2-1): EADIYQTPRYLVIGTGKKITLECSQTMGHDKMYWYQQDPGMELHLIHYSYGVNSTEKGDLSSESTVSRIRTEHFPLTLESARPSHTSQYLCASRSGGYNEQFFGPGTRLTVL.

Regarding this clonotype: The junction and the germline gene differ at one end; a read error may be behind it. The V and J genes are TRBV28 and TRBJ1-6; D not resolved. The CDR3 runs 16 residues. Germline-derived CDR1 and CDR2 are MDHEN and SYDVKM. The CDR3 sequence is CANSLGGSSYNSPHHF. The CDR3 region has the DNA TGTGCCAACAGCCTCGGCGGGAGCTCCTATAATTCACCCCACCACTTT.

V gene TRBV5-1 combines with J gene TRBJ2-1, with D perhaps assigned TRBD1 or TRBD2 (7 bases each). CDR3 length: 14 amino acids. With 4 bases removed from V and 5 bases from J, the gap between germline ends came to 13 bases. Looked up from germline, CDR1 is SGHRS and CDR2 is YFSETQ. CDR3 residues: CASSGGGQNNEQFF. The CDR3, as DNA: TGCGCCAGCAGCGGGGGGGGACAGAACAATGAGCAGTTCTTC.

A few counts support this clonotype. The gene calls are TRBV20-1 and TRBJ1-4; tentatively, D is TRBD1 (6 bases). The germline V gene has CDR1 DFQATT and CDR2 SNEGSKA (reference sequence). The CDR3 runs 15 residues. V shed 1 base and J shed 8 bases, with 17 bases lying between them. CDR3 bases: TGCAGTGCTAGAGCATCCGGGACAAGAAGAGAAAAACTGTTTTTT. Translating gives CSARASGTRREKLFF.

This clonotype was picked up many times. The chain carries TRBV12-3 or TRBV12-4 and TRBJ2-7; 9 bases fit TRBD2. Unmatched junction bases numbered 8, after V lost 2 bases and J lost 3 bases. This CDR3 contains 16 residues. In DNA form, the CDR3 reads TGTGCCAGCAGTTTAAGGGTGCAAGCGGGAGGCTACGAGCAGTACTTC. It encodes CASSLRVQAGGYEQYF.

This clonotype occurred a few times. V gene TRBV7-9 combines with J gene TRBJ1-3; D is perhaps TRBD1 (5 bases). The length of the CDR3 is 16 residues. Germline CDR1 SEHNR, CDR2 FQNEAQ (reference sequence). The V and J ends lost 2 bases and 2 bases respectively, with 13 bases between them. The CDR3 nucleotides read TGTGCCAGCAGCTTAACCGTAGACAGTCCTGGAAACACCATATATTTT. Translating it yields CASSLTVDSPGNTIYF.

Ten or more counts support this clonotype. The chain joins TRBV12-3 or TRBV12-4 to TRBJ2-7, with no clear D. Trimming left V 2 bases short and J 5 bases short, with 13 bases between. This CDR3 is built from 14 residues. The CDR3: CASSLISTGDEQYF. For the CDR3, the DNA is TGTGCCAGCAGTTTAATCTCGACCGGCGACGAGCAGTACTTC.

This clonotype was seen many times. The chain carries TRBV20-1 and TRBJ2-1; D might be TRBD2 (5 bases). V lost 2 bases and J 12 bases, leaving 11 bases between the germline ends. The CDR3 contains 11 residues. CDR1 DFQATT and CDR2 SNEGSKA come from the germline V gene (reference sequence). The CDR3: CSARLDWGQFF. The CDR3 nucleotides are TGCAGTGCTAGACTGGACTGGGGGCAGTTCTTC.

This clonotype was seen a handful of times. This chain joins TRBV27 and TRBJ2-2; D uncertain. There are 13 residues in the CDR3. V was shortened by 3 bases and J by 4 bases, with 6 bases between the two germline ends. The V gene's germline CDR1 is MNHEY and CDR2 SMNVEV (reference sequence). CDR3 sequence (DNA): TGTGCCAGCAGTTTGGCTAGCACCGGGGAGCTGTTTTTT. It translates to CASSLASTGELFF.

To note about this clonotype: A much more abundant neighbour one base away suggests this may be a read error. The V call is TRBV7-2, the J call TRBJ2-7, with unresolved D. This CDR3 comprises 13 residues. The V gene's germline CDR1 is SGHTA and CDR2 FQGNSA. The CDR3 loop is CASSSHTIYERYF. CDR3 DNA: TGTGCCAGCAGCAGTCACACCATCTACGAGCGGTACTTC.

This clonotype was seen ten or more times. The chain couples TRBV28 to TRBJ2-2, with D possibly matching TRBD2 (5 bases). With 8 bases removed from V and 4 bases from J, the gap between germline ends came to 14 bases. Germline-derived CDR1 and CDR2 are MDHEN and SYDVKM. CDR3 length: 14 residues. CDR3 DNA: TGTGCCAGCTTAAGGACGGGGATCACCGGGGAGCTGTTTTTT. Protein product: CASLRTGITGELFF.

This clonotype was seen a handful of times. The V call is TRBV25-1, the J call TRBJ1-2; 7 nucleotides align to TRBD1. The CDR3 is 12 residues long. Germline V CDR1 and CDR2: MGHDK, SYGVNS. The V segment lost 4 bases and the J segment 8 bases; nucleotides outside the gene matches: 4. The CDR3 region has the DNA TGTGCCAGCAGTGTGACAGGGCGAGGCTACACCTTC. Translated, it gives CASSVTGRGYTF.

Comments on this clonotype: A clone one base away is much larger, so this may be a read error. This rearrangement joins TRBV2 to TRBJ2-1; 8 bases match TRBD2. The better agreement between TRBJ2-7 and the DNA end casts doubt on the J call. There are 14 residues in the CDR3. Germline CDR1 reads SNHLY; CDR2 reads FYNNEI. The chain's CDR3 is CAIPSGPSYNEQYF. The DNA of the CDR3 is TGTGCCATCCCTAGCGGGCCCTCCTACAATGAGCAGTACTTC.

This clonotype was seen repeatedly, ten times or more. V gene TRBV29-1 combines with J gene TRBJ2-7; the match to TRBD1 covers 10 bases. This CDR3 is 12 amino acids long. Germline CDR1 SQVTM, CDR2 ANQGSEA. CDR3 amino acids: CSAGQGGYEQYF. Here the CDR3 DNA reads TGCAGTGCCGGACAGGGGGGTTACGAGCAGTACTTC.

The V call is TRBV7-9, the J call TRBJ1-2, with TRBD1 matching 8 bases. The V segment lost 4 bases and the J segment 7 bases; nucleotides outside the gene matches: 5. Germline V gives CDR1 SEHNR, CDR2 FQNEAQ (reference sequence). The CDR3 totals 13 residues. The CDR3 DNA follows: TGTGCCAGCAGCTCACAGGGGGTCGGTGGCTACACCTTC. This encodes CASSSQGVGGYTF.

This clonotype has only a few counts. It may be a read error: a sequence one base away is much more abundant. The rearrangement joins TRBV3-1 to TRBJ2-7; no clear D. The V end was cut by 1 base, the J end by 0 bases, with 4 bases between. Per the germline V gene, CDR1 is LGHDT and CDR2 is YNNKEL (reference sequence). The CDR3 is made up of 13 amino acids. In DNA form, the CDR3 reads TGTGCCAGCAGCCAAGTCCTCTCCTACGAGCAGTACTTC. Its protein is CASSQVLSYEQYF.

The chain links TRBV6-5 to TRBJ1-5, with D uncertain. This CDR3 contains 16 residues. The germline V gene has CDR1 MNHEY and CDR2 SVGAGI. With 2 bases removed from V and 1 base from J, the gap between germline ends came to 12 bases. CDR3 region: CASSYGGMGSNQPQHF. In nucleotides, the CDR3 is TGTGCCAGCAGTTACGGCGGCATGGGAAGCAATCAGCCCCAGCATTTT.

In this sample, this clonotype turned up a few times. CDR3 DNA sequence: TGTGCCAGCAGCTTATCAGGCGGGGAGCTGTTTTTT. Amino acid sequence: CASSLSGGELFF. V usage is TRBV7-9 and J usage is TRBJ2-2; D is ambiguous. CDR3 length: 12 amino acids. Trimming pared 2 bases from V and 7 bases from J, leaving 5 bases between. Germline values: CDR1 SEHNR, CDR2 FQNEAQ (reference sequence).

This clonotype showed up just a few times. The genes are TRBV7-6 and TRBJ2-6; no reliable D call. There are 16 residues in the CDR3. With 0 bases removed from V and 0 bases from J, the gap between germline ends came to 6 bases. The germline V gene encodes CDR1 SGHVS and CDR2 FNYEAQ. As DNA, the CDR3 is TGTGCCAGCAGCTTAGCGTTGAGCTCTGGGGCCAACGTCCTGACTTTC. Its translation: CASSLALSSGANVLTF.

In this sample, this clonotype turned up many times. The chain couples TRBV7-9 to TRBJ2-7; 7 bases align to TRBD2. V dropped 5 bases and J dropped 9; count of bases not matched to a gene: 19. The CDR3 spans 16 residues. Per germline, CDR1 SEHNR and CDR2 FQNEAQ (reference sequence). This chain's CDR3 is CASSLTSGAAVFAQYF. In DNA, the CDR3 is TGTGCCAGCAGCCTCACCAGCGGGGCCGCGGTCTTCGCGCAGTACTTC.

There are a few counts of this clonotype. The V gene is TRBV19, the J gene TRBJ2-7, with D tentatively TRBD2 (6 bases). This CDR3 comprises 13 residues. The V end lost 4 bases, the J end lost 4 bases, and 11 bases lay between the germline ends. The germline CDR1 and CDR2 sequences are LNHDA and SQIVND (reference sequence). The CDR3 DNA reads TGTGCCAGTAGTAACTGGGGGGAGTACGAGCAGTACTTC. It codes for CASSNWGEYEQYF.

This clonotype was detected many times. J is TRBJ2-5 and V is TRBV29-1; TRBD1 is a possible D gene (6 bases). This CDR3 has 15 residues. Germline V gene data show CDR1 as SQVTM and CDR2 as ANQGSEA. V lost 7 bases, J lost 0 bases, and 18 bases lay in between. CDR3 sequence: CSDPGTTPYQETQYF. The CDR3, as DNA: TGCAGCGACCCCGGGACAACCCCCTACCAAGAGACCCAGTACTTC.

This clonotype appeared many times. This rearrangement joins TRBV20-1 to TRBJ2-5; 8 bases match TRBD1. CDR3 length equals 14 residues. Germline V lookup: CDR1 DFQATT, CDR2 SNEGSKA (reference sequence). V dropped 0 bases and J dropped 7; count of bases not matched to a gene: 7. CDR3: CSAREGRGHGTQYF. The DNA for the CDR3 is TGCAGTGCTAGAGAGGGCAGGGGGCATGGGACCCAGTACTTC.

The sample holds a few counts of this clonotype. The chain combines TRBV5-1 with TRBJ2-7; TRBD2 matches at 11 bases. The CDR3 covers 16 residues. From germline, CDR1 is SGHRS and CDR2 YFSETQ. With V trimmed by 4 bases and J by 2 bases, 8 bases remained unmatched. The CDR3 DNA sequence: TGCGCCAGCAGCACATCCGGGACTAGCGGTGCCTACGAGCAGTACTTC. As protein: CASSTSGTSGAYEQYF.

This clonotype was counted many times. This chain links TRBV20-1 with TRBJ2-3, with D perhaps matching TRBD2 (5 bases). Germline-derived CDR1 and CDR2 are DFQATT and SNEGSKA (reference sequence). V was shortened by 0 bases and J by 5 bases, with 15 bases between the two germline ends. CDR3 length: 15 amino acids. The CDR3 loop reads CSARDKGLALDTQYF. CDR3 bases: TGCAGTGCTAGAGATAAAGGCCTAGCCTTAGATACGCAGTATTTT.

This clonotype occurred many times. The chain links TRBV11-2 to TRBJ1-6; a weak D match, TRBD1 (5 bases). CDR3 length: 15 residues. In germline, CDR1 is SGHAT, CDR2 FQNNGV. V lost 2 bases, J lost 7 bases, and 12 bases lay in between. CDR3 region: CASSLRGKRNSPLHF. The CDR3 DNA follows: TGTGCCAGCAGCTTAAGGGGAAAAAGGAATTCACCCCTCCACTTT.

The gene calls are TRBV9 and TRBJ1-1; unclear D gene. V gave up 3 bases and J gave up 3 bases, with 15 bases separating them. There are 15 residues in the CDR3. Germline CDR1 is SGDLS and CDR2 is YYNGEE. The CDR3 spells CASSASAADYTEAFF. CDR3 in DNA: TGTGCCAGCAGCGCCTCCGCCGCGGATTACACTGAAGCTTTCTTT.

This chain links TRBV10-3 with TRBJ2-1; 12 bases match TRBD2. Germline V gene data show CDR1 as ENHRY and CDR2 as SYGVKD. Unmatched junction bases numbered 8, after V lost 10 bases and J lost 7 bases. The CDR3 is made up of 14 amino acids. CDR3 DNA: TGTGCCACCACGACTAGCGGGAGTTTGAATGAGCAGTTCTTC. Protein sequence: CATTTSGSLNEQFF.